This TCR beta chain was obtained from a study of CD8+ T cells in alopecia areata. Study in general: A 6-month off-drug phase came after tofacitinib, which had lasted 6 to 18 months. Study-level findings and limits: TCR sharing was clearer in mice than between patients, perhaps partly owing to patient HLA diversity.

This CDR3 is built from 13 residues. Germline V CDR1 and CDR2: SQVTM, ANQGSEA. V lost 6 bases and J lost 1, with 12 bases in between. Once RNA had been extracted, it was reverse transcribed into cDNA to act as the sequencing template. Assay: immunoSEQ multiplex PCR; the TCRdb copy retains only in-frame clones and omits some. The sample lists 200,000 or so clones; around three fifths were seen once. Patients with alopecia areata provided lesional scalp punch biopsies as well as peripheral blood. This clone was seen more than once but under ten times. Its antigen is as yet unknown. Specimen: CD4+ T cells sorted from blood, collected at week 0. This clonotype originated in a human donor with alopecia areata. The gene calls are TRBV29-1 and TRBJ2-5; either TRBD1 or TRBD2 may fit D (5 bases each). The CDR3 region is CSVRGMLQETQYF. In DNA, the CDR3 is TGCAGCGTGAGGGGAATGCTCCAAGAGACCCAGTACTTC.